This TCR beta chain was recorded in a study of cytomegalovirus exposure and HLA in healthy donors. The wider study: Tens of millions of unique TCRs, all from HLA-typed donors, were included in an early release of the data. Study-level points and caveats: Cytomegalovirus status was reportedly diagnosed by the classifier with high sensitivity and specificity. A later analysis showed HLA-associated TCR beta chains outstripping equally common others in clonal expansion. In a later analysis, at a false discovery rate of 0.05, some 17,000 TCR beta sequences were associated with HLA alleles.

Primers: 60 Vbeta forward and 13 Jbeta reverse. Here immunoSEQ multiplex PCR was the method, and the copy in TCRdb shows in-frame clones only, minus some. The data contain fewer than 150,000 clones, more than 75% of them singletons. CDR3 length: 15 residues. V lost 6 bases to trimming and J lost 2 bases, with 16 bases between them. Germline-derived CDR1 and CDR2 are KGHSH and LQKENI. To note about this clone: What it binds is not known.

Sequenced material: PBMCs. The sequence was obtained from a male donor in good health and CMV-seronegative. J is TRBJ2-5 and V is TRBV18, with D perhaps matching TRBD2 (6 bases). CDR3 nucleotides: TGTGCCAGCTCCCCGACGTCGGGGGATCAAGAGACCCAGTACTTC. Amino acids: CASSPTSGDQETQYF.